The present T cell receptor (beta chain) was sequenced within a study of shared clonotypes between healthy human individuals. In the case of this clone: Its specificity is not known.

Naive CD8 cells lacked CD45RO, underwent positive selection for CCR7 and left out terminally differentiated effector memory CD45RA+ cells. Study outcomes and limitations: Large depth notwithstanding, sorted-subset sequencing proved incomplete by rarefaction. Measured sharing among donors was expected to vary with sequencing depth.

Each subset's genomic DNA was shared equally among a number of immunoSEQ plates. Sorted-subset replicate PCRs used 200 ng DNA, approximately 33,000 T cell genomes. Assay: immunoSEQ multiplex PCR; the TCRdb copy retains only in-frame clones and omits some. This sample yields approximately 2,200,000 clones, of which about 92% are seen a single time; over 1.5% belongs to the top ten. Sequenced: naive CD8+ T cells from PBMCs. The sequence came from a man younger than 35 in good health. Some clones in this sample may be carry-over from other donors' samples.

As DNA, the CDR3 is TGTGCCAGCAGCTTAGCGGGGGGCGGCGGGGAGCTGTTTTTT. Its translation is CASSLAGGGGELFF. The chain links TRBV7-2 to TRBJ2-2; D could derive from TRBD1 or TRBD2 (6 bases each). The length of the CDR3 is 14 residues. From germline, CDR1 is SGHTA and CDR2 FQGNSA. The V and J ends lost 0 bases and 7 bases respectively, with 9 bases between them.